Included here is one T cell receptor beta chain sequence, with context. This clonotype occurred many times. The antigen this receptor binds is unknown. It has no much larger one-base neighbor in the sample; base qualities were not kept. Per the publication, the time point label means: persistent/refractory GD, antithyroid drugs over 5 years with positive TRAb. For both TCR sequencing and RNA sequencing, RNA was extracted from PBMCs in TRIzol. The diagnosis of Graves' disease was made according to American Thyroid Association guidelines. Patients were recruited from an endocrinology department in Xi'an, China. Each patient gave 9 to 10 milliliters of peripheral blood, collected in an EDTA anticoagulant tube. Ficoll Paque Plus density gradient separation was used to isolate PBMCs, and no further T cell sorting was done. An Agilent 2100 Bioanalyzer and agarose gel were used to assess RNA quality, and a NanoDrop 2000 was used to measure RNA concentration.

The source of the sample is a study of regulatory T cells in long-lasting Graves disease (dated by TCRdb to the early 2020s). About the study as a whole: To count as having persistent Graves' disease, a patient had to have received antithyroid drug treatment for over 5 years with TSH receptor autoantibodies remaining persistently positive. This study used TCR sequencing and RNA sequencing of peripheral blood to compare persistent Graves' disease patients against newly diagnosed Graves' disease patients. The study was registered as a clinical trial and conducted in China. A total of around 35 samples were covered by TCR sequencing, comprising some 13 persistent and some 20 newly diagnosed Graves' disease patients. Persistent Graves' disease patients in the clinical cohort had taken antithyroid drugs for roughly 10 years on average.

Receptor libraries were prepared by multiplex PCR. Sequenced using an Illumina HiSeq 4000. TCR beta libraries were built with iRepertoire HTBI primers and Arm-PCR amplification of CDR3 regions. Before sequencing, the PCR products underwent gel purification. Concerning the study's data processing: A total of fewer than 65 TRBV and 14 TRBJ segments were identified across samples and were used for gene usage analysis of CDR3 amino acid clonotypes. Filtered high-quality paired reads were merged into contigs using COPE and FqMerger. BLAST was used to align contigs to the IMGT TRBV, TRBD and TRBJ reference genes, and CDR3 was defined following IMGT. Any clonotype with a frequency above 0.1% was classified as a highly expanded clone. Repertoire diversity was measured by Shannon entropy, and V-J evenness by the Gini coefficient. Clonotypes shared by more than one individual were considered public. The raw public reads went through TCRdb reprocessing: fastp at Q25, MiXCR clone calling, in-frame beta chains kept. Merged by CDR3 protein, the rows form single entries marked with the most common genes and DNA. The V and J calls and clone size are TCRdb's, not the authors'. In all, the sample holds around 510,000 distinct CDR3 sequences, and less than 25% of those were seen once. Approximately 8% of the sample lies in the top ten.

Findings and caveats that apply to the study as a whole: A larger number of public clonotypes was shared among persistent patients (approximately 2,600) than among newly diagnosed patients (roughly 1,000). Only the TCR beta chain was sequenced and analyzed. The small sample size was acknowledged by the authors as a limitation that may reduce accuracy. TRBV28, TRBJ1-2 and TRBJ2-5 were preferentially used in persistent disease, while TRBV20-1 and TRBJ2-1 were favored in newly diagnosed disease. Only peripheral blood was studied, because thyroid tissue, the primary lesion, was inaccessible. Lower TCR Shannon entropy and fewer highly expanded clones were observed in persistent Graves' disease patients than in newly diagnosed patients, which suggested clonal expansion.

Between the V and J ends, shortened by 5 bases and 4 bases respectively, the junction contains 11 bases. Reading from cysteine to phenylalanine, the CDR3 counts 13 amino acids. Just the 39-base CDR3 DNA is kept, in frame starting at base 1. Based on the germline V gene (reference sequence), the CDR1 and CDR2 sequences are MNHEY and SMNVEV. Sequenced here: peripheral blood mononuclear cells (PBMCs), sampled when the disease was refractory, from a patient treated with antithyroid drugs. This sequence originates from a female donor with Graves disease. Here the chain combines TRBV27 and TRBJ1-2; matching of 5 bases hints at TRBD1 as the D gene. The sequenced DNA: TGTGCCAGCAGTGCGGGACGGGGCTATGGCTACACCTTC. Its translation reads: CASSAGRGYGYTF.